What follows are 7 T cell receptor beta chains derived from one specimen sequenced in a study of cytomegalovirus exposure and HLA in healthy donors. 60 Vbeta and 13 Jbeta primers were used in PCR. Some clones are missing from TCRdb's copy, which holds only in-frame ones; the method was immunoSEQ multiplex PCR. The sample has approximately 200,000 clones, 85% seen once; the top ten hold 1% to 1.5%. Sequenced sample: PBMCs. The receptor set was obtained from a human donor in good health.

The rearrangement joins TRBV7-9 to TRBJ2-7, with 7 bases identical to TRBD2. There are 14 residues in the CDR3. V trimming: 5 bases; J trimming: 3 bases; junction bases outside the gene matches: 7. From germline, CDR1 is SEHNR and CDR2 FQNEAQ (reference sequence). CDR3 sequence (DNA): TGTGCCAGCAGCCTAAGCGGGAAGCTCTACGAGCAGTACTTC. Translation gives CASSLSGKLYEQYF.

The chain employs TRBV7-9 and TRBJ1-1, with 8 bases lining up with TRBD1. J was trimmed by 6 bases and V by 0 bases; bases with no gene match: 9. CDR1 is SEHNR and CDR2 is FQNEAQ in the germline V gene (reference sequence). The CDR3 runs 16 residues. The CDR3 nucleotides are TGTGCCAGCAGCTTAGCGGCAGGGGGCGCAGGGGCTGAAGCTTTCTTT. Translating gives CASSLAAGGAGAEAFF.

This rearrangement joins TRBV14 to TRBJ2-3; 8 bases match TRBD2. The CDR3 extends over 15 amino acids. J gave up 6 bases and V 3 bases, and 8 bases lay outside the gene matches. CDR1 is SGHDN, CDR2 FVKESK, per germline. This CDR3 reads CASSQTAGGRDTQYF. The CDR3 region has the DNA TGTGCCAGCAGCCAGACAGCGGGCGGGAGGGATACGCAGTATTTT.

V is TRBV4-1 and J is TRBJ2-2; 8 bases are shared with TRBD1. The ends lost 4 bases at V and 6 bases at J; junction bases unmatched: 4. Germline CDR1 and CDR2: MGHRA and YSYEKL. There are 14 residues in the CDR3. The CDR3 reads CASSLTGGPGELFF. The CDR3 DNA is TGCGCCAGCAGCCTAACAGGGGGGCCCGGGGAGCTGTTTTTT.

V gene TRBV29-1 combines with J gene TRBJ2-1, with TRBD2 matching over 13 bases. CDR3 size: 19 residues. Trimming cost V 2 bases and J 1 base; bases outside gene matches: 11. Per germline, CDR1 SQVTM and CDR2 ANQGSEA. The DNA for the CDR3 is TGCAGCGTTGAAATGGCGCGACTAGCGGGAGGAAGGTCCTACAATGAGCAGTTCTTC. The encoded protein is CSVEMARLAGGRSYNEQFF.

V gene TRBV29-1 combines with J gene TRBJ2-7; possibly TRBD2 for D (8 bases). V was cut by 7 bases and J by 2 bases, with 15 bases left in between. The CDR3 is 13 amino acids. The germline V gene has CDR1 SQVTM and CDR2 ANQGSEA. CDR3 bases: TGCAGCGCTGTTAGCGGGACAGCCTACGAGCAGTACTTC. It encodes CSAVSGTAYEQYF.

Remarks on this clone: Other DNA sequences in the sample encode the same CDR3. CDR3 nucleotide sequence: TGCGCCAGCAGCTTAGGCGGGAGGGTGGAAGAGACCCAGTACTTC. Its protein is CASSLGGRVEETQYF. The chain joins TRBV5-1 to TRBJ2-5; 9 bases align to TRBD2. Germline V CDR1 and CDR2: SGHRS, YFSETQ. V lost 2 bases, J lost 3 bases, and 5 bases stayed unmatched. The CDR3 extends over 15 amino acids.